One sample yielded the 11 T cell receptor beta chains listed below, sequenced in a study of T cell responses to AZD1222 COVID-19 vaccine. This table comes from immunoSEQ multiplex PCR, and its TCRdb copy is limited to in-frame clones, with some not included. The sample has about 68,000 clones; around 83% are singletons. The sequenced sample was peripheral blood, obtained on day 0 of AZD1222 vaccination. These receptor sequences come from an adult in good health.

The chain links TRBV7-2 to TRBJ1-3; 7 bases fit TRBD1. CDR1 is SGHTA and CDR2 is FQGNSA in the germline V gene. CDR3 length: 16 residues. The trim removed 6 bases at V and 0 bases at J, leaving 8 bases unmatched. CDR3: CASSPGQPLSGNTIYF. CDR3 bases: TGTGCCAGCAGTCCGGGACAGCCGCTCTCTGGAAACACCATATATTTT.

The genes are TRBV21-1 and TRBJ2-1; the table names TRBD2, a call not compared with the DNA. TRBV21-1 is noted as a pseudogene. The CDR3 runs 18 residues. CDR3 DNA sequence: TGTGCCAGCAGCACCTTACTAGCGGGGGCCGACTCCTACAATGAGCAGTTCTTC. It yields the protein CASSTLLAGADSYNEQFF.

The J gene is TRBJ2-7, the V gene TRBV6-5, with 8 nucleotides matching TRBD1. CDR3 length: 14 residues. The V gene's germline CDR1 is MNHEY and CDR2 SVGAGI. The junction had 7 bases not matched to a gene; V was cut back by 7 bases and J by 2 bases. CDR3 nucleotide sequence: TGTGCCAGCAATGGGGACAGGTCAGCCTACGAGCAGTACTTC. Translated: CASNGDRSAYEQYF.

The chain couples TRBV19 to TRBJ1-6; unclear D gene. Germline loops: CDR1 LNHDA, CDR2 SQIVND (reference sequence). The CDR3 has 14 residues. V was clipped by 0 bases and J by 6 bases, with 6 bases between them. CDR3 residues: CASSIDSSNSPLHF. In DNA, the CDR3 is TGTGCCAGTAGTATAGATAGCAGTAATTCACCCCTCCACTTT. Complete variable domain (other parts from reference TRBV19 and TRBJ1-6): DGGITQSPKYLFRKEGQNVTLSCEQNLNHDAMYWYRQDPGQGLRLIYYSQIVNDFQKGDIAEGYSVSREKKESFPLTVTSAQKNPTAFYLCASSIDSSNSPLHFGNGTRLTVT.

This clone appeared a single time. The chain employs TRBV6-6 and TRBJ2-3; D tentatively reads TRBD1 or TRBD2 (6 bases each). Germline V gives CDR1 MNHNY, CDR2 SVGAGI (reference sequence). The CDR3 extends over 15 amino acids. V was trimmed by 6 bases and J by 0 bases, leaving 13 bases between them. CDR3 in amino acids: CASSDGGYSTDTQYF. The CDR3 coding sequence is TGTGCCAGCAGCGACGGGGGCTATAGCACAGATACGCAGTATTTT.

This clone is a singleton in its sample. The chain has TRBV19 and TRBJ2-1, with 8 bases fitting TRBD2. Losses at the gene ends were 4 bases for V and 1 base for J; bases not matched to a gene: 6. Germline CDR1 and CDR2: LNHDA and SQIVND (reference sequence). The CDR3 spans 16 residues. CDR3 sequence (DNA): TGTGCCAGTAGTACCCTAGCGGGCCAGTCCTACAATGAGCAGTTCTTC. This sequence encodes CASSTLAGQSYNEQFF. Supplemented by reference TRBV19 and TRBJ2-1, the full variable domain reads DGGITQSPKYLFRKEGQNVTLSCEQNLNHDAMYWYRQDPGQGLRLIYYSQIVNDFQKGDIAEGYSVSREKKESFPLTVTSAQKNPTAFYLCASSTLAGQSYNEQFFGPGTRLTVL.

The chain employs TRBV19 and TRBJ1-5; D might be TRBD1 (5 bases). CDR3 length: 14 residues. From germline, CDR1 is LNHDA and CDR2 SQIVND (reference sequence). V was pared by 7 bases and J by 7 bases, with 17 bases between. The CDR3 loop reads CASTPPAGSQPQHF. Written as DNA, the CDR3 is TGTGCCAGTACTCCTCCGGCAGGGAGCCAGCCCCAGCATTTT.

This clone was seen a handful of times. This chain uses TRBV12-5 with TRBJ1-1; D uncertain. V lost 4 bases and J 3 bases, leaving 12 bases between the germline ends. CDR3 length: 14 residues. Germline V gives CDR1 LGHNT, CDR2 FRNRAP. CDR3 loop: CASGYLPGDTEAFF. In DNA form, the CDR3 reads TGTGCTAGTGGTTACCTCCCTGGGGACACTGAAGCTTTCTTT.

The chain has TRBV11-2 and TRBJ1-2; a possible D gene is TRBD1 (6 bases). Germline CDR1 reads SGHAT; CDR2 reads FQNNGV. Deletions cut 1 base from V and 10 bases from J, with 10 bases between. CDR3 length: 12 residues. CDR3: CASSLGEGDYTF. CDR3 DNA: TGTGCCAGCAGCTTAGGTGAGGGGGACTACACCTTC.

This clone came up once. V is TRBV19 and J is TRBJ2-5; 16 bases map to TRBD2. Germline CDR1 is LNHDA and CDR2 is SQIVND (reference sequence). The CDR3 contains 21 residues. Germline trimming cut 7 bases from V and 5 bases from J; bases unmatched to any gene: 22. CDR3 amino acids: CASTGGAPDGTSGGASETQYF. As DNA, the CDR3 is TGTGCCAGTACTGGGGGCGCCCCCGACGGGACTAGCGGGGGGGCGTCGGAGACCCAGTACTTC. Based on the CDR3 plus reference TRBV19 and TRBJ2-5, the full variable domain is DGGITQSPKYLFRKEGQNVTLSCEQNLNHDAMYWYRQDPGQGLRLIYYSQIVNDFQKGDIAEGYSVSREKKESFPLTVTSAQKNPTAFYLCASTGGAPDGTSGGASETQYFGPGTRLLVL.

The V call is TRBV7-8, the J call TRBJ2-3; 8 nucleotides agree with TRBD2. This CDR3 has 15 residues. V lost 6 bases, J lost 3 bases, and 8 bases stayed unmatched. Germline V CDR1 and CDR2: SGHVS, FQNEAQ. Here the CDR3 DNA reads TGTGCCAGCAGGCGACAGGCGGGGGGAACAGATACGCAGTATTTT. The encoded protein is CASRRQAGGTDTQYF. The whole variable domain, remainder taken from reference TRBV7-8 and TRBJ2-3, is GAGVSQSPRYKVAKRGQDVALRCDPISGHVSLFWYQQALGQGPEFLTYFQNEAQLDKSGLPSDRFFAERPEGSVSTLKIQRTQQEDSAVYLCASRRQAGGTDTQYFGPGTRLTVL.